These 23 T cell receptor beta chains were all obtained from the same sample, sequenced in a study of shared clonotypes between healthy human individuals (dated by TCRdb to about 2020). CD8 naive samples were obtained by positive selection for CCR7 among CD45RO-negative cells, yielding a CD45RA+CCR7+ population from which TemRA cells were excluded. The library was made by the immunoSEQ multiplex PCR assay. Drawn from immuneACCESS, this table holds only the in-frame rearrangements with V and J called that TCRdb kept. Clones are partly lost; checked studies trace under half to an unresolved V gene and leave the rest unexplained. The sample has some 1,900,000 clones on record, roughly 94% of them singletons. The ten largest clones capture approximately 1.2% of the sample. Sequencing input: naive CD8+ T cells sorted from blood. Read against the paper, the sample's cell subset or site label means: CD45RA+CCR7+. The origin of the receptors is a man between 18 and 35 years old in good health.

In this sample, this clone turned up once. The same CDR3 is also encoded by other DNA sequences in this sample. The V and J genes are TRBV7-9 and TRBJ2-7, with unresolved D. The germline V gene encodes CDR1 SEHNR and CDR2 FQNEAQ (reference sequence). The CDR3 runs to 12 residues. Trimming removed 1 base at V and 5 bases at J, with 6 bases between. The CDR3 sequence is CASSLGSDEQYF. The CDR3 nucleotides are TGTGCCAGCAGCTTAGGGTCGGACGAGCAGTACTTC.

This clone was picked up one time. The chain employs TRBV4-1 and TRBJ2-2; 7 bases match TRBD2. The germline V gene has CDR1 MGHRA and CDR2 YSYEKL. Germline trimming cut 1 base from V and 3 bases from J; bases unmatched to any gene: 2. This CDR3 is 15 amino acids long. The CDR3 nucleotides read TGCGCCAGCAGCCAAGTTGCGGGGGACACCGGGGAGCTGTTTTTT. This sequence encodes CASSQVAGDTGELFF.

The rearrangement joins TRBV12-5 to TRBJ1-2; D might be TRBD1 (5 bases). V was shortened by 0 bases and J by 3 bases, with 11 bases between the two germline ends. Germline CDR1 and CDR2: LGHNT and FRNRAP. The CDR3 covers 15 residues. The CDR3 DNA reads as TGTGCTAGTGGTTTGGTAACTTCACAGGACTATGGCTACACCTTC. It encodes CASGLVTSQDYGYTF.

Comment on this clone: This sample also contains other DNA sequences that code for the same CDR3. The chain carries TRBV19 and TRBJ1-1; TRBD1 aligns across 9 bases. Germline trimming cut 5 bases from V and 1 base from J; bases unmatched to any gene: 2. The CDR3 spans 14 residues. Germline V gene data show CDR1 as LNHDA and CDR2 as SQIVND (reference sequence). CDR3 sequence reads: CASSSTGGNTEAFF. As DNA, the CDR3 is TGTGCCAGTAGTTCGACAGGGGGGAACACTGAAGCTTTCTTT.

This clone was detected once. Other DNA sequences in this specimen translate into the identical CDR3. The rearrangement uses TRBV9 and TRBJ2-3; D call uncertain. Germline CDR1 is SGDLS and CDR2 is YYNGEE. V was trimmed by 0 bases and J by 0 bases, leaving 5 bases between them. The CDR3 covers 14 residues. CDR3: CASSVAGSTDTQYF. The CDR3 DNA follows: TGTGCCAGCAGCGTAGCTGGCAGCACAGATACGCAGTATTTT.

This chain links TRBV7-6 with TRBJ2-3, with D tentatively TRBD2 (5 bases). Trimming took off 2 bases at V and 8 bases at J, with 11 bases between the two ends. The CDR3 contains 13 residues. The V gene's germline CDR1 is SGHVS and CDR2 FNYEAQ. As DNA, the CDR3 is TGTGCCAGCAGCTTACTGGGAGAGGGTACGCAGTATTTT. The encoded protein is CASSLLGEGTQYF.

The chain couples TRBV7-9 to TRBJ1-4; D not resolved. Germline CDR1 reads SEHNR; CDR2 reads FQNEAQ (reference sequence). CDR3 size: 14 residues. V gave up 5 bases and J gave up 12 bases, with 19 bases separating them. In DNA, the CDR3 is TGTGCCAGCAGCAATAGTATGGAGGGATCGCAACTGTTTTTT. Its protein is CASSNSMEGSQLFF.

The V gene is TRBV10-2, the J gene TRBJ2-1; TRBD1 aligns across 9 bases. V was clipped by 6 bases and J by 2 bases; unmatched bases: 8. The CDR3 is 16 amino acids. Germline CDR1 WSHSY, CDR2 SAAADI. The CDR3 reads CASRPAGTGPYNEQFF. The CDR3 coding sequence is TGCGCCAGCAGGCCCGCCGGGACAGGGCCCTACAATGAGCAGTTCTTC.

The V and J genes are TRBV7-9 and TRBJ1-1; maybe TRBD1 (5 bases). The V end lost 5 bases, the J end lost 2 bases, and 9 bases lay between the germline ends. The CDR3 loop spans 13 amino acids. From germline, CDR1 is SEHNR and CDR2 FQNEAQ (reference sequence). The CDR3 region has the DNA TGTGCCAGCAGCGGGGGGGAAAACACTGAAGCTTTCTTT. It codes for CASSGGENTEAFF.

The chain couples TRBV5-8 to TRBJ2-3; D unresolved. V was pared by 4 bases and J by 1 base, with 7 bases between. In germline, CDR1 is SGHTS, CDR2 YDEGEE. This CDR3 has 13 amino acids. The CDR3 nucleotides read TGTGCCAGCAGCCTGCTGGGCACAGATACGCAGTATTTT. This encodes CASSLLGTDTQYF.

Regarding this clone: The same CDR3 also results from other DNA sequences found in this sample. This chain joins TRBV28 and TRBJ2-5, with D perhaps given as TRBD1 or TRBD2 (5 bases each). The V end lost 8 bases, the J end lost 5 bases, and 9 bases lay between the germline ends. The CDR3 has 11 residues. Per the germline V gene, CDR1 is MDHEN and CDR2 is SYDVKM. CDR3 residues: CASGGLETQYF. CDR3 coding DNA: TGTGCCAGCGGGGGATTGGAGACCCAGTACTTC.

With regard to this clone: Other DNA sequences in this specimen translate into the identical CDR3. This chain links TRBV9 with TRBJ2-3; a weak D match, TRBD1 (5 bases). Germline V gene sequence: CDR1 SGDLS, CDR2 YYNGEE. The CDR3 spans 14 residues. V was shortened by 1 base and J by 3 bases, with 9 bases between the two germline ends. The CDR3 sequence is CASSVQGGTDTQYF. The CDR3 DNA is TGTGCCAGCAGCGTACAGGGTGGAACAGATACGCAGTATTTT.

The genes are TRBV7-9 and TRBJ2-3; D gene unclear. There are 16 residues in the CDR3. V was pared by 4 bases and J by 0 bases, with 14 bases between. Germline V gives CDR1 SEHNR, CDR2 FQNEAQ (reference sequence). The CDR3 DNA follows: TGTGCCAGCAGCTCATACGTCGCAGATAGCACAGATACGCAGTATTTT. Its protein is CASSSYVADSTDTQYF.

The chain joins TRBV19 to TRBJ1-1, with D tentatively TRBD1 (6 bases). V was cut by 9 bases and J by 3 bases, with 17 bases left in between. CDR3 length equals 14 residues. The germline V gene encodes CDR1 LNHDA and CDR2 SQIVND (reference sequence). CDR3 residues: CASLERGGYTEAFF. The CDR3 coding sequence is TGTGCCAGCCTTGAGAGGGGGGGATACACTGAAGCTTTCTTT. The complete variable domain, with remaining parts taken from reference TRBV19 and TRBJ1-1, reads DGGITQSPKYLFRKEGQNVTLSCEQNLNHDAMYWYRQDPGQGLRLIYYSQIVNDFQKGDIAEGYSVSREKKESFPLTVTSAQKNPTAFYLCASLERGGYTEAFFGQGTRLTVV.

This clone has just one count. J is TRBJ2-7 and V is TRBV15; D gene ambiguous. The CDR3 runs to 12 residues. Deletions cut 8 bases from V and 5 bases from J, with 13 bases between. CDR1 is LNHNV and CDR2 is YYDKDF in the germline V gene (reference sequence). CDR3 sequence (DNA): TGTGCCACCGGCGAGTTATCCAACGAGCAGTACTTC. Translated: CATGELSNEQYF.

The genes are TRBV6-6 and TRBJ1-1, with a tentative D call TRBD1 (6 bases). Trimming took off 7 bases at V and 1 base at J, with 10 bases between the two ends. The CDR3 loop spans 13 amino acids. CDR1 and CDR2 (germline): MNHNY, SVGAGI (reference sequence). The DNA for the CDR3 is TGTGCCAGCATTCCGGGACAGAACACTGAAGCTTTCTTT. Protein: CASIPGQNTEAFF.

The chain employs TRBV13 and TRBJ2-5; 7 nucleotides agree with TRBD2. The CDR3 length is 16 residues. Germline V CDR1 and CDR2: PRHDT, FYEKMQ (reference sequence). With V trimmed by 4 bases and J by 1 base, 9 bases remained unmatched. In DNA form, the CDR3 reads TGTGCCAGCAGCTCAGGGCTACTAGCGACCCAAGAGACCCAGTACTTC. This codes for CASSSGLLATQETQYF. The variable domain in full, completed from reference TRBV13 and TRBJ2-5, reads AAGVIQSPRHLIKEKRETATLKCYPIPRHDTVYWYQQGPGQDPQFLISFYEKMQSDKGSIPDRFSAQQFSDYHSELNMSSLELGDSALYFCASSSGLLATQETQYFGPGTRLLVL.

This sequence joins TRBV28 and TRBJ2-3; TRBD1 matches 7 bases. This CDR3 is 13 amino acids long. The germline CDR1 and CDR2 sequences are MDHEN and SYDVKM. V shed 6 bases, J shed 5 bases, and the junction held 5 bases outside the gene matches. CDR3 coding DNA: TGTGCCAGCAGACCAACAGGGGAAGATACGCAGTATTTT. Encoded protein: CASRPTGEDTQYF.

Turning to this clone: The same CDR3 arises from other DNA sequences in this sample as well. The chain couples TRBV6-5 to TRBJ1-5, with 9 bases aligning to TRBD1. The J segment lost 5 bases and the V segment lost 5 bases, leaving 4 bases of the junction unmatched. The CDR3 sequence is 14 residues long. Germline loops: CDR1 MNHEY, CDR2 SVGAGI. Here the CDR3 DNA reads TGTGCCAGCAGTCTTCGACAGGGGGATCAGCCCCAGCATTTT. Translated, it gives CASSLRQGDQPQHF.

The chain is built from TRBV19 and TRBJ2-7, with D unclear. The CDR3 has 14 amino acids. Germline lookup yields CDR1 LNHDA and CDR2 SQIVND (reference sequence). V was cut by 5 bases and J by 7 bases, with 18 bases left in between. CDR3 nucleotide sequence: TGTGCCAGTAGTTCCTCCTCAAATCAGGTTGAGCAGTACTTC. Translated: CASSSSSNQVEQYF.

J is TRBJ1-2 and V is TRBV5-8; TRBD1 agrees at 7 bases. The V gene's germline CDR1 is SGHTS and CDR2 YDEGEE. Unmatched junction bases numbered 10, after V lost 3 bases and J lost 5 bases. This CDR3 has 15 residues. The CDR3 coding sequence is TGTGCCAGCAGCTATCCCCGGGGACAGAGTTATGGCTACACCTTC. This translates into CASSYPRGQSYGYTF.

The CDR3 coding sequence is TGCGCCAGCAGCCAATTGATGGGACAGGGCGCAGATACGCAGTATTTT. Protein sequence: CASSQLMGQGADTQYF. The chain combines TRBV4-1 with TRBJ2-3, with 9 bases that match TRBD1. Germline values: CDR1 MGHRA, CDR2 YSYEKL. The CDR3 totals 16 residues. J lost 4 bases, V lost 2 bases, and 7 bases had no gene match.

The gene calls are TRBV5-1 and TRBJ1-1, with D possibly matching TRBD1 (5 bases). V was pared by 4 bases and J by 1 base, with 11 bases between. Germline assignment: CDR1 SGHRS and CDR2 YFSETQ. The length of the CDR3 is 14 residues. The CDR3, as DNA: TGCGCCAGCAGCGTGACAGACCCGAACACTGAAGCTTTCTTT. Protein product: CASSVTDPNTEAFF.